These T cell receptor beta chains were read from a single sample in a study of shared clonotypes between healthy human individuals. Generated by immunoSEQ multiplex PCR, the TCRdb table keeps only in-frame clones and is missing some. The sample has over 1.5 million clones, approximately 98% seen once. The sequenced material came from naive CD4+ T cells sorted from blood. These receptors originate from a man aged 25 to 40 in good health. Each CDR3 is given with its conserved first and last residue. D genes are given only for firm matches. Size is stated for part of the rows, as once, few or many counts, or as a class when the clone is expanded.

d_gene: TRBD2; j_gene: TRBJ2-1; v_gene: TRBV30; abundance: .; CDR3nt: TGTGCCTGGAACAAGCGGGAGAGAGGGAATGAGCAGTTCTTC; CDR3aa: CAWNKRERGNEQFF
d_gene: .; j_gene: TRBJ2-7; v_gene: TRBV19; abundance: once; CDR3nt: TGTGCCAGTAGTAGAAGTTTCGGCGGCAGGGTCTACGAGCAGTACTTC; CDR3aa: CASSRSFGGRVYEQYF
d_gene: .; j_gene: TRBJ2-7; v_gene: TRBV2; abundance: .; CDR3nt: TGTGCCAGCAGGGTTTTGAGGGGACCCTACGAGCAGTACTTC; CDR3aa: CASRVLRGPYEQYF
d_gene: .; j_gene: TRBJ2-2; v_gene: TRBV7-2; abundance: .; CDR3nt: TGTGCCAGCAGCTTAGCGACTTGGGGCGGGGAGCTGTTTTTT; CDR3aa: CASSLATWGGELFF
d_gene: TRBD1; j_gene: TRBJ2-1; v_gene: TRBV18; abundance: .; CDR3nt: TGTGCCAGCTCCCTTCTGCCGGGACAGGGGGCGAGTGAGCAGTTCTTC; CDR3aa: CASSLLPGQGASEQFF
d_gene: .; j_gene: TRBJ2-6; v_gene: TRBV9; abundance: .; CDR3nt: TGTGCCAGCAGCCCACACGGACCGTCCTCTGGGGCCAACGTCCTGACTTTC; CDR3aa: CASSPHGPSSGANVLTF
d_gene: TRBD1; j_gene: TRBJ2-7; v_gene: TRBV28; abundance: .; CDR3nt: TGTGCCAGCAGTTTAGTCGACAGGGGGTACGAGCAGTACTTC; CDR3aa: CASSLVDRGYEQYF
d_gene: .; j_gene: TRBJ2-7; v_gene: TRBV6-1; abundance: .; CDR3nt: TGTGCCAGCGACTTGGGACCATTTGGGGACGAGCAGTACTTC; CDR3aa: CASDLGPFGDEQYF
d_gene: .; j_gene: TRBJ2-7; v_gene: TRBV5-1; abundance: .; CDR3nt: TGCGCCAGCCCTAAAGGGGGTTACGAGCAGTACTTC; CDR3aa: CASPKGGYEQYF
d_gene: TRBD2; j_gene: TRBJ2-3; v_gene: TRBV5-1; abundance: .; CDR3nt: TGCGCCAGCAGCTTGCGGGCGGGAGTTAGGACAGATACGCAGTATTTT; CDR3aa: CASSLRAGVRTDTQYF
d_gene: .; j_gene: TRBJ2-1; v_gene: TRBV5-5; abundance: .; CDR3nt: TGTGCCAGCAGCTTGGTGGCTGAGCAGTTCTTC; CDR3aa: CASSLVAEQFF
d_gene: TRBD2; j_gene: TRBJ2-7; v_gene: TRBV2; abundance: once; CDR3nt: TGTGCCAGCACGGGGGCTGGACTAGCGGGAGTAGGTGCCTACGAGCAGTACTTC; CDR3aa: CASTGAGLAGVGAYEQYF
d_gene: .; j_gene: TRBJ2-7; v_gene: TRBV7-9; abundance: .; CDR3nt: TGTGCCAGCAGCTTGGGGCAATACGAGCAGTACTTC; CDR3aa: CASSLGQYEQYF
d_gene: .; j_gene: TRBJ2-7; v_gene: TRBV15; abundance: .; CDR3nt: TGTGCCACCAGCAGAGCGGCGGGGAGCTACGAGCAGTACTTC; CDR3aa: CATSRAAGSYEQYF
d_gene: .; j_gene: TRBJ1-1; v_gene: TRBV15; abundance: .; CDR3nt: TGTGCCACCAGCAGAGATAGAGGCACTGAAGCTTTCTTT; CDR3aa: CATSRDRGTEAFF
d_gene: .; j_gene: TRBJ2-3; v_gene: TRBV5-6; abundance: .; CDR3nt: TGTGCCAGCGGAGTCACTACCTACACAGATACGCAGTATTTT; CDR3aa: CASGVTTYTDTQYF
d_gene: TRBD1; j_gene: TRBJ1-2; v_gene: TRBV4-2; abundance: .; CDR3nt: TGTGCCAGCAGCCGCGGGACAGGGGAAGTAGGGAACTATGGCTACACCTTC; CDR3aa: CASSRGTGEVGNYGYTF
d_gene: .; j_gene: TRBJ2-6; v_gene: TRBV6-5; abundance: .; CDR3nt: TGTGCCAGCAGAGGAACGGGACCTGGGGCCAACGTCCTGACTTTC; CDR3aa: CASRGTGPGANVLTF
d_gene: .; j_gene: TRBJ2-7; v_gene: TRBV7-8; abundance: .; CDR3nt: TGTGCCAGCAGCACCTACTTGGAGTCCTACGAGCAGTACTTC; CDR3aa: CASSTYLESYEQYF
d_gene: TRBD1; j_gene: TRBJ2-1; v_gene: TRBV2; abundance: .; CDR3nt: TGTGCCAGCAGTGCCCTCCGGGACAGGGGCAATGAGCAGTTCTTC; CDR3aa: CASSALRDRGNEQFF
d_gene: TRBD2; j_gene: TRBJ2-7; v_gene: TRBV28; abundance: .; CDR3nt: TGTGCCAGCAGTTGGGGACTAGCGGGACTGGGGGAGCAGTACTTC; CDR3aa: CASSWGLAGLGEQYF
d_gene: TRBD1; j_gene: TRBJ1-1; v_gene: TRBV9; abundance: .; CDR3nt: TGTGCCAGCAGCGTGGTGGGACAGGGGACTGAAGCTTTCTTT; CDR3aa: CASSVVGQGTEAFF
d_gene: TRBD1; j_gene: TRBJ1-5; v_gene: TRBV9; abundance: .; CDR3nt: TGTGCCAGCAGCGTAGAGGGGGCTCAGCCCCAGCATTTT; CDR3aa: CASSVEGAQPQHF
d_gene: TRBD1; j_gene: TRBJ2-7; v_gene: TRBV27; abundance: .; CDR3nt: TGTGCCAGCAGAGGGACAGGGGGCTCCACGTTCCACGAGCAGTACTTC; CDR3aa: CASRGTGGSTFHEQYF
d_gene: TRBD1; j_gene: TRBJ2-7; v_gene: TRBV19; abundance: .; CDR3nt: TGTGCCAGTAGGACACAGGGGGGCGACGAGCAGTACTTC; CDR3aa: CASRTQGGDEQYF
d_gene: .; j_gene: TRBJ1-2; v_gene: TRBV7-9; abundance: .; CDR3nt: TGTGCCAGCAGCTTGTCATCGGGGGGCGACTATGGCTACACCTTC; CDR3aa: CASSLSSGGDYGYTF
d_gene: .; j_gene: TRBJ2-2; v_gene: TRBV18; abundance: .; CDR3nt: TGTGCCAGCTCACCACGCGGCGTTGGGGACTCGGAGCTGTTTTTT; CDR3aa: CASSPRGVGDSELFF
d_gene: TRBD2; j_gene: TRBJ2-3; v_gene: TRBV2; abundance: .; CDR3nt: TGTGCCAGCAAGGTAGGGGCCCGCAGCGGGAGAACAGATACGCAGTATTTT; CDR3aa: CASKVGARSGRTDTQYF
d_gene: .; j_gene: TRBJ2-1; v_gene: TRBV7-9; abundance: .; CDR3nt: TGTGCCAGCAGCTCTGGACTACCTACCTACAATGAGCAGTTCTTC; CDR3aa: CASSSGLPTYNEQFF
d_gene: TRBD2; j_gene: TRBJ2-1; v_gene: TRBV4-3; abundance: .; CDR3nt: TGCGCCAGCAGCCGGAGACTAGCGGGAGACGTTGGTGAGCAGTTCTTC; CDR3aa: CASSRRLAGDVGEQFF
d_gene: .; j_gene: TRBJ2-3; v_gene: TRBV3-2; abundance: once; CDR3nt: TGTTCCACAGATACGCAGTATTTT; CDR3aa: CSTDTQYF
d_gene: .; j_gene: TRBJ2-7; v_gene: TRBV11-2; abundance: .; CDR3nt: TGTGCCAGCAGCTTAGCCATATACGAGCAGTACTTC; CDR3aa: CASSLAIYEQYF
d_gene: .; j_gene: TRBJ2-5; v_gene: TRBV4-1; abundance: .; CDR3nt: TGCGCCAGCAGCCAAGTTGGGGGTCGGGAGACCCAGTACTTC; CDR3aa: CASSQVGGRETQYF
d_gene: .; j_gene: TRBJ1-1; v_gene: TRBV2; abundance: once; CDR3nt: TGTGCCAGCAGGCGGGTCACCGGGGCCAGAGCCCCTGAAGCTTTCTTT; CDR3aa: CASRRVTGARAPEAFF
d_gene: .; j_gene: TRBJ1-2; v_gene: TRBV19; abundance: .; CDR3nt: TGTGCCAGTAGCCGCGTGCTAGTCGAGTATGGCTACACCTTC; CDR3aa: CASSRVLVEYGYTF
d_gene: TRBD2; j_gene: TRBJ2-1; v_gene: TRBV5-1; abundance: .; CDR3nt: TGCGCCAGCAGCTTGCTAGCGGGAGGGCCAGATGAGCAGTTCTTC; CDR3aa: CASSLLAGGPDEQFF
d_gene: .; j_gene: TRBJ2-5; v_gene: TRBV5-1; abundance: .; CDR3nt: TGCGCCAGCAGCTGGACAACCTCCCAGGAGACCCAGTACTTC; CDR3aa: CASSWTTSQETQYF
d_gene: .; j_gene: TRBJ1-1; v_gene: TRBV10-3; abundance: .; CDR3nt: TGTGCCATCAGTGATAAAGTCACTGAAGCTTTCTTT; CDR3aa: CAISDKVTEAFF
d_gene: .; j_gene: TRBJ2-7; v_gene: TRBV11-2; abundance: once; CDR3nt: TGTGCCAGCAGCCCGAGGAGCGCCTACTCCTACGAGCAGTACTTC; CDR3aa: CASSPRSAYSYEQYF
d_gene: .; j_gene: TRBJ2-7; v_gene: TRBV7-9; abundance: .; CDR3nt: TGTGCCAGCAGCCTCGGACTCATAGGCGAGCAGTACTTC; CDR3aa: CASSLGLIGEQYF
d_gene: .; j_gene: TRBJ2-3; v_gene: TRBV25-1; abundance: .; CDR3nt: TGTGCCAGCAGTGAAGGTGGCAGAACAGATACGCAGTATTTT; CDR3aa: CASSEGGRTDTQYF
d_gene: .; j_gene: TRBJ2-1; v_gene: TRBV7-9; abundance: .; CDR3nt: TGTGCCAGCAGCTTAGCATATTATGAGCAGTTCTTC; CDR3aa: CASSLAYYEQFF
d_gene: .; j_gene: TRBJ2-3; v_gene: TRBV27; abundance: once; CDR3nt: TGTGCCAGCAGCTCTCGAAAAACCGCCAGGGGCCGAGAAGATACGCAGTATTTT; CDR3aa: CASSSRKTARGREDTQYF
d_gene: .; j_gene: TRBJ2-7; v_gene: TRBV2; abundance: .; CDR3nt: TGTGCCAGCAGCTTCCCCCTCGAGCAGTACTTC; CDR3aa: CASSFPLEQYF
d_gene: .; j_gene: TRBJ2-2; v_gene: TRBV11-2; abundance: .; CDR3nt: TGTGCCAGCAGCCAACTACAGGGAAGAACCGGGGAGCTGTTTTTT; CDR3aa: CASSQLQGRTGELFF
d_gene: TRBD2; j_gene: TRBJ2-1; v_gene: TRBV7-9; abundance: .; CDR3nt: TGTGCCAGCAGCTTATTCGCGGCTAGCGGGATAAATGAGCAGTTCTTC; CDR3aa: CASSLFAASGINEQFF